This is a list of T cell receptor beta chains from one sample in a study of T cell repertoires in cytomegalovirus infection. MiXCR was run by TCRdb on the reads, yielding one entry per CDR3 protein. The data show some 200,000 distinct CDR3 sequences, about a tenth seen once. The sequencing input was PBMCs. The receptors stem from a human donor in good health (CMV status not recorded). Some clones in this sample may be carry-over from other donors' samples. Each CDR3 is given with its conserved first and last residue. D genes are given only for firm matches. Only part of the rows carry a size: once, few, many, or a class if the clone is expanded.

TRBV5-1	TRBJ1-1	many	NA	TGCGCCAGCAGCTTGGATTTGAGCCCGAACACTGAAGCTTTCTTT	CASSLDLSPNTEAFF
TRBV25-1	TRBJ1-3	NA	TRBD1	TGTGCCAGCAGCCTGACAGGGATACGAAACACCATATATTTT	CASSLTGIRNTIYF
TRBV7-2	TRBJ2-3	many	NA	TGTGCCAGCAGCCCTAGACAGGCGGGAGTCGCCGGGGATACGCAGTATTTT	CASSPRQAGVAGDTQYF
TRBV6-2/TRBV6-3	TRBJ1-5	NA	NA	TGTGCCAGCAGTTACGGTTATGGATTTCAGCCCCAGCATTTT	CASSYGYGFQPQHF
TRBV28	TRBJ2-5	few	TRBD2	TGTGCCAGCAGTTTACAAGGGACTAGCGGGAGGCTAAAGACCCAGTACTTC	CASSLQGTSGRLKTQYF
TRBV3-1	TRBJ2-4	few	NA	TGTGCCAGCAGGCCTAATCGGGGCAGCGATCTAGCCAAAAACATTCAGTACTTC	CASRPNRGSDLAKNIQYF
TRBV27	TRBJ2-1	NA	TRBD2	TGTGCCAGCAGTGCCCTAGCGGGTCTTGTTACGTATGAGCAGTTCTTC	CASSALAGLVTYEQFF
TRBV11-2	TRBJ2-5	many	NA	TGTGCCAGCAGCTTCGCCAGAGGGGAGACCCAGTACTTC	CASSFARGETQYF
TRBV20-1	TRBJ2-3	many	TRBD1	TGCAGTGCTAGATCCGACAGGGGCGGCACAGATACGCAGTATTTT	CSARSDRGGTDTQYF
TRBV5-1	TRBJ2-7	NA	TRBD1	TGCGCCAGCAGCTTGGACGGACAGGGGGCTTACGAGCAGTACTTC	CASSLDGQGAYEQYF
TRBV6-2/TRBV6-3	TRBJ1-1	many	TRBD1	TGTGCCAGCAGGGGACAGCCGAACACTGAAGCTTTCTTT	CASRGQPNTEAFF
TRBV20-1	TRBJ2-5	few	TRBD1	TGCAGTGCCACCCGCAGGGGGCTTATCTCTATAGTGACCCAGTACTTC	CSATRRGLISIVTQYF
TRBV7-2	TRBJ1-5	few	NA	TGTGCCAGCAGCCAACTTCTTGGGATCAATCAGCCCCAGCATTTT	CASSQLLGINQPQHF
TRBV12-3/TRBV12-4	TRBJ2-3	few	TRBD1	TGTGCCAGCAGCCAGGGGGACAGCGCCACAGATACGCAGTATTTT	CASSQGDSATDTQYF
TRBV5-4	TRBJ2-5	NA	TRBD2	TGTGCCAGCAGCTTGGGCAGCGGGGGGCCTCAAGAGACCCAGTACTTC	CASSLGSGGPQETQYF
TRBV20-1	TRBJ1-6	NA	TRBD1	TGCAGTGCTAGGGGTCCCGGGACAGGGAGCTCCTATAATTCACCCCTCCACTTT	CSARGPGTGSSYNSPLHF
TRBV28	TRBJ2-7	NA	NA	TGTGCCAGCAGGATATCCGGGACTGGATACGAGCAGTACTTC	CASRISGTGYEQYF
TRBV7-6	TRBJ1-1	few	TRBD1	TGTGCCAGCAGCCCCTCAGGGGGCTATGACACTGAAGCTTTCTTT	CASSPSGGYDTEAFF
TRBV18	TRBJ2-1	many	TRBD2	TGTGCCAGCTCATCCAACCCAACTAGCGGGAGGAATAAGCAGTTCTTC	CASSSNPTSGRNKQFF
TRBV11-2	TRBJ1-6	many	NA	TGTGCCAGCAAAGCTTTGGAGAGGGTGAATTCACCCCTCCACTTT	CASKALERVNSPLHF
TRBV28	TRBJ1-4	NA	NA	TGTGCCAGCACGGGGGGCCGGTATGAAAAACTGTTTTTT	CASTGGRYEKLFF
TRBV28	TRBJ1-5	few	TRBD1	TGTGCCAGCAGCCGAGGACAGGGGCAATCACAGCCCCAGCATTTT	CASSRGQGQSQPQHF
TRBV28	TRBJ2-3	many	TRBD2	TGTGCCAGCAGTCCGACTAGCGGGGAAGTTTTGGATACGCAGTATTTT	CASSPTSGEVLDTQYF
TRBV28	TRBJ2-3	many	NA	TGTGCCAGCAGTTTTCGGTCAAACACAGATACGCAGTATTTT	CASSFRSNTDTQYF
TRBV2	TRBJ1-4	NA	NA	TGTGCCAGCAGGAGGGGGACCGCAACTAATGAAAAACTGTTTTTT	CASRRGTATNEKLFF
TRBV5-4	TRBJ2-1	NA	TRBD2	TGTGCCAGCAGTGCGGGGGTTCTCTACAATGAGCAGTTCTTC	CASSAGVLYNEQFF
TRBV20-1	TRBJ1-2	NA	NA	TGCAGTGCTAGAGATGAAGAAAGTCCTAACTATGGCTACACCTTC	CSARDEESPNYGYTF
TRBV11-2	TRBJ2-3	NA	TRBD2	TGTGCCAGCGGAGCGGGGGGGCGGGGAGATACGCTGTATTTT	CASGAGGRGDTLYF
TRBV12-3/TRBV12-4	TRBJ1-5	many	TRBD1	TGTGCCAGCAGTCGGACAGGGATTAGCAATCAGCCCCAGCATTTT	CASSRTGISNQPQHF
TRBV7-2	TRBJ2-2	few	NA	TGTGCCAGCAGCCCCCGAGGGGGAGGGGCCGGGGAGCTGTTTTTT	CASSPRGGGAGELFF
TRBV20-1	TRBJ1-2	few	NA	TGCAGTGCGCGGGACACCGACTATGGCTACACCTTC	CSARDTDYGYTF